This T cell receptor beta chain was recovered during a study of T cell responses to AZD1222 COVID-19 vaccine. Only in-frame clones appear in the TCRdb table, and some are missing; sequencing was by immunoSEQ multiplex PCR. The sample records 60,000 to 75,000 clones, approximately 80% being singletons. Combined were second doses at about 4 or about 12 weeks. Only a few counts were recorded for this clone. What it recognizes is unknown. Findings of the study overall: The donor group comprised mostly white British people and more females; the analysis possibly underestimated clonal diversity. Two AZD1222 administrations were followed by greater Spike-specific TCR breadth and depth. Sampled repertoires all dated from after the peak T cell response.

This TCR was recovered from an adult who received the AZD1222 COVID-19 vaccine. This specimen was peripheral blood, taken 28 days after the second AZD1222 dose.

The CDR3 bases are TGTGCCAGCAACCTACAGAGGCCGGAAGAGACCCAGTACTTC. This encodes CASNLQRPEETQYF. This sequence joins TRBV28 and TRBJ2-5; D is undetermined. The germline CDR1 and CDR2 sequences are MDHEN and SYDVKM. This CDR3 has 14 residues. The ends were cut back, 7 bases at V and 3 bases at J, with 15 bases in the middle. Looking up the rest from reference TRBV28 and TRBJ2-5 gives the full variable domain: DVKVTQSSRYLVKRTGEKVFLECVQDMDHENMFWYRQDPGLGLRLIYFSYDVKMKEKGDIPEGYSVSREKKERFSLILESASTNQTSMYLCASNLQRPEETQYFGPGTRLLVL.